One and the same sample provided the 30 T cell receptor beta chains below, sequenced in a study of T cells in Graves' hyperthyroidism and ophthalmopathy (dated by TCRdb to about 2019). The library was prepared using multiplex PCR. For sequencing, an Illumina HiSeq 2000 was employed. The TCR beta CDR3 regions were amplified from the RNA transcripts. A first-round RT-PCR of the TCR CDR3 used the HTBI primer set with the Qiagen OneStep RT-PCR kit. TCRdb redid the processing of the public reads, applying fastp at Q25 and MiXCR, and retained in-frame beta chains. Under each unique CDR3 protein, matching rows form one entry showing the most common genes and DNA. The sample records about 640,000 distinct CDR3 sequences, under 25% of which are singletons. More than 30% of the sample goes to the ten largest clones. Sequenced material: blood. Receptor source: a man aged 30-40 years with Graves' ophthalmopathy.

The table lists this clonotype with a few counts. The genes are TRBV18 and TRBJ2-2; TRBD1 aligns across 8 bases. CDR1 KGHSH and CDR2 LQKENI come from the germline V gene. This CDR3 has 14 residues. The V segment lost 4 bases and the J segment 6 bases; nucleotides outside the gene matches: 4. In nucleotides, the CDR3 is TGTGCCAGCTCACGGACAGGGTCTCCCGGGGAGCTGTTTTTT. This encodes CASSRTGSPGELFF.

This clonotype was detected only a few times. CDR3: CASSNPGLAGVDTQYF. CDR3 bases: TGTGCCAGCAGCAATCCGGGACTAGCGGGAGTGGATACGCAGTATTTT. V usage is TRBV7-9 and J usage is TRBJ2-3, with TRBD2 matching 14 bases. V gave up 5 bases and J gave up 6 bases; unmatched junction bases: 7. Germline V gene sequence: CDR1 SEHNR, CDR2 FQNEAQ (reference sequence). The length of the CDR3 is 16 residues.

The chain couples TRBV27 to TRBJ2-5; D remains unclear. The V end was cut by 10 bases, the J end by 3 bases, with 6 bases between. The CDR3 loop spans 10 amino acids. Germline lookup yields CDR1 MNHEY and CDR2 SMNVEV (reference sequence). The CDR3 nucleotides read TGTGCCACCGACAAAGAGACCCAGTACTTC. This translates into CATDKETQYF.

This clonotype was observed many times. The chain has TRBV28 and TRBJ2-7; 8 bases match TRBD1. The CDR3 totals 13 residues. Germline V gene data show CDR1 as MDHEN and CDR2 as SYDVKM. V shed 6 bases and J 2 bases; nucleotides not matched to a gene: 3. The CDR3 DNA sequence: TGTGCCAGCAGGACAGGGGAACCCTACGAGCAGTACTTC. This translates into CASRTGEPYEQYF.

At least ten counts were recorded for this clonotype. The chain is built from TRBV5-1 and TRBJ1-1, with D possibly matching TRBD1 (6 bases). The CDR3 sequence is 15 residues long. V dropped 0 bases and J dropped 6 bases, with 15 bases sitting between them. The germline gives CDR1 SGHRS, CDR2 YFSETQ. CDR3 amino acids: CASSLAGGGGPEAFF. Written as DNA, the CDR3 is TGCGCCAGCAGCTTGGCCGGGGGGGGCGGCCCTGAAGCTTTCTTT. Drawing the rest from reference TRBV5-1 and TRBJ1-1, the complete variable domain is KAGVTQTPRYLIKTRGQQVTLSCSPISGHRSVSWYQQTPGQGLQFLFEYFSETQRNKGNFPGRFSGRQFSNSRSEMNVSTLELGDSALYLCASSLAGGGGPEAFFGQGTRLTVV.

This clonotype was found many times. The chain recombines TRBV2 with TRBJ2-7, with D perhaps TRBD1 (6 bases). The CDR3 runs to 14 residues. CDR1 SNHLY and CDR2 FYNNEI come from the germline V gene. The V end was cut by 3 bases, the J end by 4 bases, with 13 bases between. The CDR3 DNA reads as TGTGCCAGCAGTGACACAGGGATCCTGTACGAGCAGTACTTC. Residues: CASSDTGILYEQYF.

The table lists this clonotype with many counts. J is TRBJ2-7 and V is TRBV5-1, with a tentative D call TRBD2 (5 bases). The CDR3 extends over 13 amino acids. Germline V gives CDR1 SGHRS, CDR2 YFSETQ. V was trimmed by 0 bases and J by 6 bases, leaving 10 bases between them. The CDR3 protein is CASSLGGLAEQYF. CDR3 DNA: TGCGCCAGCAGCTTGGGAGGGCTTGCCGAGCAGTACTTC.

On this clonotype itself: One junction end does not reproduce the germline sequence, and a read error may be involved. The chain joins TRBV12-3 or TRBV12-4 to TRBJ1-1; TRBD1 is a possible D gene (6 bases). The CDR3 extends over 14 amino acids. In DNA form, the CDR3 reads TGTGCCAGCAGTTTACAGGGGCGGAACACTGAAGCTCTCTTT. Its translation is CASSLQGRNTEALF.

This clonotype was counted ten times or more. This sequence joins TRBV7-2 and TRBJ2-3; maybe TRBD2 (5 bases). Germline V gene lookup returns CDR1 SGHTA and CDR2 FQGNSA. The CDR3 covers 14 residues. V lost 4 bases and J lost 0, with 8 bases in between. The CDR3 region has the DNA TGTGCCAGCAGCTCCCGGGGAAGCACAGATACGCAGTATTTT. It is translated as CASSSRGSTDTQYF. Together with reference TRBV7-2 and TRBJ2-3, the CDR3 gives the full variable domain: GAGVSQSPSNKVTEKGKDVELRCDPISGHTALYWYRQSLGQGLEFLIYFQGNSAPDKSGLPSDRFSAERTGGSVSTLTIQRTQQEDSAVYLCASSSRGSTDTQYFGPGTRLTVL.

The chain links TRBV7-9 to TRBJ1-4; no reliable D call. The CDR3 spans 17 residues. Trimming removed 2 bases from V and 2 bases from J, with 15 bases in between. Germline values: CDR1 SEHNR, CDR2 FQNEAQ (reference sequence). CDR3 nucleotides: TGTGCCAGCAGCTTAACCCGAGGGAGGACGACTAATGAAAAACTGTTTTTT. As protein: CASSLTRGRTTNEKLFF.

This clonotype has more than one count but fewer than ten. The J gene is TRBJ1-4, the V gene TRBV7-9, with unresolved D. The CDR3 is 15 residues long. The V and J ends lost 5 bases and 0 bases respectively, with 10 bases between them. Looked up from germline, CDR1 is SEHNR and CDR2 is FQNEAQ (reference sequence). The CDR3 here is CASSPGDATNEKLFF. In DNA form, the CDR3 reads TGTGCCAGCAGCCCCGGCGATGCAACTAATGAAAAACTGTTTTTT.

This clonotype was detected many times. The genes are TRBV7-2 and TRBJ2-1, with 10 bases lining up with TRBD2. Germline CDR1 and CDR2: SGHTA and FQGNSA. The V and J ends lost 2 bases and 7 bases, in that order; junction bases with no gene match: 11. The CDR3 sequence is 17 residues long. Written as DNA, the CDR3 is TGTGCCAGCAGCTTAAGGCTAGCGGGAGTTATTGGGAATGAGCAGTTCTTC. Its translation is CASSLRLAGVIGNEQFF.

This clonotype showed up many times. The chain recombines TRBV12-3 or TRBV12-4 with TRBJ2-7; 9 bases align to TRBD2. This CDR3 is built from 16 residues. The junction had 5 bases not matched to a gene; V was cut back by 0 bases and J by 2 bases. Written as DNA, the CDR3 is TGTGCCAGCAGTTTAGCCCCCACTAGCGGGCCCTACGAGCAGTACTTC. This gives the protein CASSLAPTSGPYEQYF.

This clonotype has at least ten counts. The chain couples TRBV7-8 to TRBJ2-1; D not resolved. From germline, CDR1 is SGHVS and CDR2 FQNEAQ. This CDR3 is 14 amino acids long. Trimming left V 2 bases short and J 7 bases short, with 12 bases between. CDR3 in amino acids: CASSLSRAANEQFF. In nucleotides, the CDR3 is TGTGCCAGCAGCTTAAGTCGAGCTGCGAATGAGCAGTTCTTC.

This clonotype occurred a few times. The chain employs TRBV5-1 and TRBJ2-5; D tentatively reads TRBD1 or TRBD2 (5 bases each). The germline V and J ends were trimmed by 4 bases and 5 bases, with 21 bases remaining between them. From germline, CDR1 is SGHRS and CDR2 YFSETQ. There are 16 residues in the CDR3. The CDR3 DNA reads TGCGCCAGCAGCCTGGGGACGGAGCAATACGGGGAGACCCAGTACTTC. It specifies CASSLGTEQYGETQYF.

This clonotype was recorded many times. The genes are TRBV20-1 and TRBJ1-1; D gene unclear. The germline V gene has CDR1 DFQATT and CDR2 SNEGSKA (reference sequence). This CDR3 spans 14 amino acids. Trimming pared 5 bases from V and 3 bases from J, leaving 16 bases between. CDR3 nucleotides: TGCAGTGCTCTGTCCTTCCCGGAGGACACTGAAGCTTTCTTT. It yields the protein CSALSFPEDTEAFF.

This clonotype was seen at least ten times. The chain recombines TRBV28 with TRBJ2-3; the D is unclear. CDR1 MDHEN and CDR2 SYDVKM come from the germline V gene. The CDR3 has 16 residues. Trimming took off 3 bases at V and 2 bases at J, with 15 bases between the two ends. CDR3 amino acids: CASSFPPTDTTDTQYF. The DNA of the CDR3 is TGTGCCAGCAGTTTCCCCCCAACAGACACCACAGATACGCAGTATTTT.

This chain links TRBV27 with TRBJ1-1, with D perhaps matching TRBD1 (5 bases). V was cut by 6 bases and J by 3 bases, with 23 bases left in between. The germline CDR1 and CDR2 sequences are MNHEY and SMNVEV (reference sequence). This CDR3 region has 17 residues. Written as DNA, the CDR3 is TGTGCCAGCAGGGTAGGAGCTTGGGGGGGGGGGGACACTGAAGCTTTCTTT. Protein sequence: CASRVGAWGGGDTEAFF.

This chain joins TRBV27 and TRBJ2-7; 7 bases are a match to TRBD1. V gave up 6 bases and J gave up 0 bases; unmatched junction bases: 8. The V gene's germline CDR1 is MNHEY and CDR2 SMNVEV (reference sequence). CDR3 size: 15 residues. CDR3 nucleotide sequence: TGTGCCAGCAGGACAGGGCACCTCAACTCCTACGAGCAGTACTTC. Translated: CASRTGHLNSYEQYF.

V usage is TRBV5-1 and J usage is TRBJ2-7; D is undetermined. The CDR3 has 12 residues. Trimming left V 1 base short and J 6 bases short, with 8 bases between. Germline CDR1 SGHRS, CDR2 YFSETQ. CDR3 DNA: TGCGCCAGCAGCTTGACTCGGGTCGAGCAGTACTTC. Protein product: CASSLTRVEQYF.

Written as DNA, the CDR3 is TGTGCCAGCAGCCAATACCGGACAGGGGAGGTAGGGGGCTACACCTTC. Protein: CASSQYRTGEVGGYTF. This sequence joins TRBV3-1 and TRBJ1-2; 9 bases agree with TRBD1. Looked up from germline, CDR1 is LGHDT and CDR2 is YNNKEL (reference sequence). Trimming removed 2 bases from V and 8 bases from J; junction bases left unmatched: 12. The CDR3 runs to 16 residues.

This clonotype has more than one count but fewer than ten. The V call is TRBV28, the J call TRBJ1-1; 7 nucleotides align to TRBD1. With 7 bases clipped from V and 5 bases from J, the junction kept 13 bases outside the gene matches. This CDR3 is built from 15 residues. CDR1 and CDR2 from the germline V gene are MDHEN and SYDVKM. Here the CDR3 DNA reads TGTGCCAGCAATACTCCGGGGACAGCCGGGACTGAAGCTTTCTTT. Amino acid sequence: CASNTPGTAGTEAFF.

For the CDR3, the DNA is TGTGCCAGCTCACCAACCTCGGGGACCTCCTACGAGCAGTACTTC. This codes for CASSPTSGTSYEQYF. The gene calls are TRBV18 and TRBJ2-7, with D tentatively TRBD1 or TRBD2 (5 bases each). Germline lookup yields CDR1 KGHSH and CDR2 LQKENI. This CDR3 contains 15 residues. V was clipped by 2 bases and J by 0 bases, with 11 bases between them.

The rearrangement uses TRBV5-1 and TRBJ2-2; 12 positions match TRBD2. Germline assignment: CDR1 SGHRS and CDR2 YFSETQ. The CDR3 length is 16 residues. The ends lost 3 bases at V and 5 bases at J; junction bases unmatched: 5. CDR3 sequence (DNA): TGCGCCAGCAGCTCCAGACTAGCGGGAGAAACCGGGGAGCTGTTTTTT. This sequence encodes CASSSRLAGETGELFF.

This clonotype was seen more than once but under ten times. The chain carries TRBV27 and TRBJ2-2, with D unclear. The germline V gene has CDR1 MNHEY and CDR2 SMNVEV (reference sequence). Deletions cut 5 bases from V and 6 bases from J, with 10 bases between. The CDR3 contains 13 residues. The CDR3: CASSPYSPGELFF. CDR3 coding DNA: TGTGCCAGCAGTCCATACAGCCCCGGGGAGCTGTTTTTT.

This clonotype was recorded a few times. This chain uses TRBV19 with TRBJ2-2, with 7 bases matching TRBD2. V gave up 5 bases and J gave up 4 bases; unmatched junction bases: 4. In germline, CDR1 is LNHDA, CDR2 SQIVND (reference sequence). The CDR3 length is 14 residues. CDR3 protein: CASSREVLTGELFF. In nucleotides, the CDR3 is TGTGCCAGTAGTCGGGAGGTTCTCACCGGGGAGCTGTTTTTT.

The chain joins TRBV12-3 or TRBV12-4 to TRBJ1-4; tentative D call: TRBD1 (6 bases). This CDR3 has 14 residues. V lost 5 bases and J lost 5, with 12 bases in between. The CDR3 DNA reads as TGTGCCAGCAGTAAACAAGGGGGGAATGAAAAACTGTTTTTT. Protein: CASSKQGGNEKLFF.

V usage is TRBV10-2 and J usage is TRBJ2-3; weak D call: TRBD2 (6 bases). Germline CDR1 WSHSY, CDR2 SAAADI. Trimming took off 0 bases at V and 0 bases at J, with 13 bases between the two ends. The CDR3 loop spans 17 amino acids. The CDR3 nucleotides read TGCGCCAGCAGTGAGTCCGGACTACGCGGCAGCACAGATACGCAGTATTTT. This sequence encodes CASSESGLRGSTDTQYF.

This clonotype was seen a handful of times. The CDR3 protein is CASSLAGSAYTGELFF. CDR3 DNA: TGCGCCAGCAGCTTGGCAGGGTCAGCATACACCGGGGAGCTGTTTTTT. V usage is TRBV5-1 and J usage is TRBJ2-2, with TRBD1 as a possible D gene (5 bases). The CDR3 spans 16 residues. Trimming left V 0 bases short and J 3 bases short, with 12 bases between. Germline V gives CDR1 SGHRS, CDR2 YFSETQ.

This clonotype was detected many times. V is TRBV28 and J is TRBJ1-3, with D unresolved. The CDR3 spans 12 residues. The germline gives CDR1 MDHEN, CDR2 SYDVKM. V dropped 6 bases and J dropped 0 bases, with 3 bases sitting between them. This CDR3 reads CASRGSGNTIYF. CDR3 DNA sequence: TGTGCCAGCAGGGGCTCTGGAAACACCATATATTTT.